The rows below give T cell receptor beta chains drawn from one sample of a study of PD-1 blockade in classical Hodgkin lymphoma. Sequenced by immunoSEQ multiplex PCR; TCRdb stores in-frame clones only, minus some. The data show more than 9,500 clones, with around 85% seen just once and 1.5% to 2% held by the top ten. The sample was CD4+ T cells from blood, taken at baseline. The receptors were gathered from a human donor with classical Hodgkin lymphoma. CDR3s include the opening cysteine and the closing phenylalanine or tryptophan. The D gene is left open where the match is weak. Not all rows give a size; the values are once, few, many and, for expanded clones, a class.

v_gene	abundance	d_gene	j_gene	CDR3nt	CDR3aa
TRBV4-2	.	.	TRBJ2-2	TGTGCCAGCAGCCGAGACCAGAACACCGGGGAGCTGTTTTTT	CASSRDQNTGELFF
TRBV15	.	.	TRBJ2-1	TGTGCCACCAGCAGGGAGGGGAGACAGTGGACGGATGAGCAGTTCTTC	CATSREGRQWTDEQFF
TRBV4-3	.	.	TRBJ1-5	TGCGCCAGCAGCCAAGATCTCGGGCAGCCCCAGCATTTT	CASSQDLGQPQHF
TRBV13	.	.	TRBJ2-7	TGTGCCAGCAGCTTGACAGGAACCGAGCAGTACTTC	CASSLTGTEQYF
TRBV29-1	.	.	TRBJ1-3	TGCAGCGTTGACGGGTTATCTGGAAACACCATATATTTT	CSVDGLSGNTIYF
TRBV28	.	TRBD1	TRBJ2-7	TGTGCCAGCAGTTTCCGGGACAGGGGCTTCTACGAGCAGTACTTC	CASSFRDRGFYEQYF
TRBV10-3	.	.	TRBJ1-6	TGTGCCATCAGTGAGTCGATCATCCCAAGGAGCTCCTATAATTCACCCCTCCACTTT	CAISESIIPRSSYNSPLHF
TRBV9	few	TRBD1	TRBJ2-2	TGTGCCAGCAGCCCCTACCTGGGACAGCCCTTTGCCGGGGAGCTGTTTTTT	CASSPYLGQPFAGELFF
TRBV7-9	.	.	TRBJ2-1	TGTGCCAGCAGCTTAGATTTGGGGGGCCGGCGGGCACACAATGAGCAGTTCTTC	CASSLDLGGRRAHNEQFF
TRBV6-5	.	.	TRBJ1-1	TGTGCCAGCAGTTACGAGGGAATGAACACTGAAGCTTTCTTT	CASSYEGMNTEAFF
TRBV4-3	.	TRBD2	TRBJ2-1	TGCGCCAGCAGCGTCACATGGTTCCTAACTAGCGGGGCCTTCAATGAGCAGTTCTTC	CASSVTWFLTSGAFNEQFF
TRBV4-3	.	.	TRBJ1-2	TGCGCCAGCAGCCAAGATGGGGGGTATAGCTATGGCTACACCTTC	CASSQDGGYSYGYTF
TRBV5-4	.	TRBD1	TRBJ2-7	TGTGCCAGCAGCTTGTTTCTGGGAACAGGGGAGGAGCAGTACTTC	CASSLFLGTGEEQYF
TRBV27	.	.	TRBJ2-5	TGTGCCAGCAGTCAAAACTCCGTCCAAGAGACCCAGTACTTC	CASSQNSVQETQYF
TRBV11-2	.	TRBD1	TRBJ1-6	TGTGCCAGCAGCTTTGGCAGGGGGCGTCCACCCCTCCACTTT	CASSFGRGRPPLHF
TRBV6-5	once	.	TRBJ2-7	TGTGCCAGCAGTGTGGGTCTAGTCTACGAGCAGTACTTC	CASSVGLVYEQYF
TRBV6-6	.	.	TRBJ1-1	TGTGCCAGCAGTTACCTACGGACTGAAGCTTTCTTT	CASSYLRTEAFF
TRBV7-9	once	.	TRBJ2-1	TGTGCCAGCAGCCCTCCCGTCTGGGATGAGCAGTTCTTC	CASSPPVWDEQFF
TRBV6-1	few	.	TRBJ2-4	TGTGCCAGCAGTGCTCGGGACAAAACCCTCAACATTCAGTACTTC	CASSARDKTLNIQYF
TRBV5-1	.	.	TRBJ1-2	TGCGCCAGCAGCTTGGGTATTAGGATGATGGCGTACACCTTC	CASSLGIRMMAYTF
TRBV19	once	TRBD2	TRBJ2-1	TGTGCCAGTAGTATAGCGGGGGGTTGGGGTGAGCAGTTCTTC	CASSIAGGWGEQFF
TRBV9	.	.	TRBJ1-2	TGTGCCAGCAGCAAGGTTAACTATGGCTACACCTTC	CASSKVNYGYTF